This T cell receptor (beta chain) is from a study of T cells in Graves' hyperthyroidism and ophthalmopathy. Study at large: Peripheral blood was acquired at first diagnosis, ahead of any therapy whatsoever. Study findings and constraints: Most clonotypes expanded in thyroid above 0.001 were likewise present in blood. A model of 13 V-J pairs discriminated ophthalmopathy from stable hyperthyroidism.

This clonotype showed up many times. The antigen is not known. Germline values: CDR1 MNHNS, CDR2 SASEGT. The CDR3 has 15 amino acids. V lost 3 bases, J lost 4 bases, and 15 bases lay in between. Graves' hyperthyroidism was deemed stable given no ophthalmopathy progression within 18 months. Authors of the study amplified TCR beta CDR3 regions from RNA transcripts. TCR CDR3 regions were first amplified by RT-PCR with HTBI primers. MiXCR, applied by TCRdb to the multiplex PCR reads, yields one record per CDR3 protein. The sample contains around 690,000 distinct CDR3 sequences, around 16% of which appear only once.

This TCR came from a man between 45 and 60 years old with Graves' hyperthyroidism. Sequences were obtained from blood. The V call is TRBV6-1, the J call TRBJ1-2; D is perhaps TRBD1 (5 bases). The CDR3 DNA reads as TGTGCCAGCAGTGATGCGGGACGGGACTCCTATGGCTACACCTTC. Translating gives CASSDAGRDSYGYTF.